One T cell receptor beta chain is described in this entry. Its antigen remains unknown. The sample belongs to a study of glioma-infiltrating T cells after dendritic cell vaccination. General study findings and limits: No direct clonality-survival link was found; a diverse polyclonal response may matter.

Germline V CDR1 and CDR2: SEHNR, FQNEAQ (reference sequence). Trimming removed 4 bases at V and 5 bases at J, with 2 bases between. There are 11 residues in the CDR3. Primers: 60 V beta forward and 13 J beta reverse. TCRdb's copy holds only in-frame clones and misses some; the assay was immunoSEQ multiplex PCR. The table includes approximately 50,000 clones, 89% detected once. Documented time point: after dendritic cell vaccination, including at tumor progression/relapse. Selection required adequate fresh-frozen tumor tissue plus more than two years' survival data. PBMC sampling occurred before vaccination, two weeks after the third dose, and at progression.

This chain links TRBV7-9 with TRBJ2-2; no definite D call. The sequenced sample was blood, obtained after dendritic cell vaccination. The TCR sequence derives from a human donor with glioblastoma. CDR3 DNA sequence: TGTGCCAGCAGCTCTACCGGGGAGCTGTTTTTT. As protein: CASSSTGELFF.